This T cell receptor beta chain was documented in a study of early T cells in non-severe SARS-CoV-2 infection. This clonotype has at least ten counts. The length of the CDR3 is 14 residues. Trimming cost V 6 bases and J 0 bases; bases outside gene matches: 4. CDR1 is MNHEY and CDR2 is SVGEGT in the germline V gene. TCRdb called the 5' RACE reads again in MiXCR, with one record for every CDR3 protein. The sample holds around 27,000 distinct CDR3 sequences, about 3.9% seen once. The V and J genes are TRBV6-2 or TRBV6-3 and TRBJ1-1; 7 bases agree with TRBD1. The source is an adult who was a healthcare worker with PCR-confirmed SARS-CoV-2 infection or an uninfected control (not recorded which). The sample comprised whole blood. The CDR3 nucleotides read TGTGCCAGCAGGCAGGGGGTGTTGAACACTGAAGCTTTCTTT. Its translation: CASRQGVLNTEAFF.